This TCR beta chain was captured in a study of identical twins. Donors were all healthy Caucasians. TCRdb analysed the 5' RACE reads with MiXCR anew, one entry per CDR3 protein. The repertoire holds around 1.7 million distinct CDR3 sequences, with under 35% as singletons. The CDR3 contains 11 residues. Germline CDR1 reads KGHDR; CDR2 reads SFDVKD. V lost 7 bases, J lost 6 bases, and 8 bases lay in between. This clonotype was seen a few times. The rearrangement uses TRBV24-1 and TRBJ1-1; a possible D gene is TRBD1 (6 bases). The sequenced sample consisted of cord blood. The sequence was obtained from a newborn girl in good health. The CDR3 DNA is TGTGCCACCAGGCAGGGGCCTGAAGCTTTCTTT. It is translated as CATRQGPEAFF.